This T cell receptor (beta chain) originates from a study of control samples from healthy donors and cancer patients. Sequenced by immunoSEQ multiplex PCR; TCRdb stores in-frame clones only, minus some. The sample records roughly 130,000 clones, 88% being singletons. Germline V gene sequence: CDR1 MGHRA, CDR2 YSYEKL. V dropped 4 bases and J dropped 0 bases, with 18 bases sitting between them. This CDR3 is 17 amino acids long. The chain couples TRBV4-1 to TRBJ2-5; a weak D match, TRBD2 (7 bases). The specimen sequenced was blood. The TCR originated in a man aged 45-65 years in good health. The CDR3 nucleotides are TGCGCCAGCAGCCCCCTTGAGGGGGGGAAGTACCAAGAGACCCAGTACTTC. It yields the protein CASSPLEGGKYQETQYF.